This is a list of T cell receptor beta chains from one sample in a study of blood T cell repertoires in COVID-19. Here immunoSEQ multiplex PCR was the method, and the copy in TCRdb shows in-frame clones only, minus some. Here the sample spans fewer than 300,000 clones, approximately 93% being singletons. Sequencing was done on a sample of peripheral blood. The receptors were sampled from a woman aged 25 to 39 with COVID-19, enrolled during active disease. Both conserved end residues are part of each CDR3. A D gene is named only where the DNA matches it firmly. Rows give clone size only sometimes, using once, few, many, or a class for an expanded clone.

>.|.|TRBV19|TRBJ1-5
CASSMTTRGNQPQHF
TGTGCCAGTAGTATGACCACGAGAGGTAATCAGCCCCAGCATTTT
>.|.|TRBV7-9|TRBJ2-5
CASSPTGAGVEETQYF
TGTGCCAGCAGCCCCACGGGGGCGGGAGTCGAGGAGACCCAGTACTTC
>.|.|TRBV29-1|TRBJ1-1
CSVIQGFGTEAFF
TGCAGCGTGATTCAGGGTTTTGGCACTGAAGCTTTCTTT
>.|.|TRBV7-9|TRBJ2-1
CASSIGSTNEQFF
TGTGCCAGCAGCATCGGGAGTACCAATGAGCAGTTCTTC
>.|TRBD1|TRBV7-9|TRBJ1-4
CASSSAAKTGDEKLFF
TGTGCCAGCAGTTCCGCCGCGAAGACAGGGGATGAAAAACTGTTTTTT
>once|.|TRBV9|TRBJ2-1
CASSVGESSYNEQFF
TGTGCCAGCAGCGTAGGAGAGAGCTCCTACAATGAGCAGTTCTTC
>.|TRBD1|TRBV30|TRBJ1-1
CAWRRAGGPEAFF
TGTGCCTGGAGGAGGGCAGGGGGACCTGAAGCTTTCTTT
>once|.|TRBV7-9|TRBJ1-1
CASSFQGLGTEAFF
TGTGCCAGCAGCTTCCAGGGTTTGGGAACTGAAGCTTTCTTT
>few|TRBD1|TRBV5-4|TRBJ2-7
CASSTDRGNEQYF
TGTGCCAGCAGCACGGACAGGGGTAACGAGCAGTACTTC
>.|TRBD2|TRBV4-2|TRBJ2-3
CASSQKGTSGSGDTQYF
TGTGCCAGCAGCCAGAAGGGGACTAGCGGGAGTGGAGATACGCAGTATTTT
>.|TRBD1|TRBV25-1|TRBJ1-1
CASRSTGAGTEAFF
TGTGCCAGCAGATCGACAGGGGCGGGCACTGAAGCTTTCTTT
>once|TRBD1|TRBV2|TRBJ2-1
CASTAGTGTYNEQFF
TGTGCCAGCACCGCCGGGACAGGGACCTACAATGAGCAGTTCTTC
>.|.|TRBV6-5|TRBJ2-2
CASNGGITGELFF
TGTGCCAGCAACGGGGGAATCACCGGGGAGCTGTTTTTT
>once|.|TRBV11-2|TRBJ2-1
CASSLAYREGNEQFF
TGTGCCAGCAGCTTAGCCTACAGGGAGGGCAATGAGCAGTTCTTC
>.|TRBD2|TRBV14|TRBJ2-7
CASSQVRAGKDAYEQYF
TGTGCCAGCAGCCAAGTCCGAGCGGGAAAGGATGCCTACGAGCAGTACTTC
>.|.|TRBV4-1|TRBJ2-2
CASSQVPSMYAGELFF
TGCGCCAGCAGCCAAGTGCCTAGTATGTACGCCGGGGAGCTGTTTTTT
>.|TRBD1|TRBV19|TRBJ1-5
CASGLNRGGNQPQHF
TGTGCCAGTGGGCTCAACAGGGGGGGTAATCAGCCCCAGCATTTT
>.|.|TRBV29-1|TRBJ1-4
CSVEEGRGNEKLFF
TGCAGCGTTGAAGAGGGGAGAGGTAATGAAAAACTGTTTTTT
>.|.|TRBV6-5|TRBJ2-1
CASNLQRTYNEQFF
TGTGCCAGCAATTTGCAGCGAACCTACAATGAGCAGTTCTTC
>.|.|TRBV30|TRBJ1-1
CAWSRDLRRDAEAFF
TGTGCCTGGTCCAGGGATTTGCGACGTGACGCTGAAGCTTTCTTT
>once|.|TRBV2|TRBJ1-1
CASRFSTNTEAFF
TGTGCCAGCAGATTTAGTACGAACACTGAAGCTTTCTTT
>.|.|TRBV5-1|TRBJ2-1
CASSFLSSYNEQFF
TGCGCCAGCAGCTTTCTCAGCTCCTACAATGAGCAGTTCTTC
>.|.|TRBV4-2|TRBJ2-1
CASSQLSGVDWNEQFF
TGTGCCAGCAGCCAACTTTCGGGGGTAGATTGGAATGAGCAGTTCTTC
>.|TRBD2|TRBV3-1/TRBV3-2|TRBJ2-7
CASSPLAGGRSYEQYF
TGTGCCAGCAGCCCTCTAGCGGGCGGGCGTTCCTACGAGCAGTACTTC
>.|TRBD2|TRBV7-3|TRBJ2-2
CASSRGRNTGELFF
TGTGCCAGCAGCCGCGGGAGGAACACCGGGGAGCTGTTTTTT
>.|.|TRBV3-1/TRBV3-2|TRBJ1-3
CASSNWTVISGNTIYF
TGTGCCAGCAGCAACTGGACAGTGATCTCTGGAAACACCATATATTTT
>.|TRBD1|TRBV7-2|TRBJ2-7
CASSRSTGSVFEQYF
TGTGCCAGCAGCAGATCGACAGGGAGCGTCTTCGAGCAGTACTTC
>.|TRBD1|TRBV11-2|TRBJ2-2
CASSLDLKGATGELFF
TGTGCCAGCAGCTTAGATCTGAAGGGGGCGACCGGGGAGCTGTTTTTT
>.|.|TRBV5-1|TRBJ1-1
CASSLGHTKGVSNTEAFF
TGCGCCAGCAGCTTAGGACACACTAAAGGGGTGAGCAACACTGAAGCTTTCTTT